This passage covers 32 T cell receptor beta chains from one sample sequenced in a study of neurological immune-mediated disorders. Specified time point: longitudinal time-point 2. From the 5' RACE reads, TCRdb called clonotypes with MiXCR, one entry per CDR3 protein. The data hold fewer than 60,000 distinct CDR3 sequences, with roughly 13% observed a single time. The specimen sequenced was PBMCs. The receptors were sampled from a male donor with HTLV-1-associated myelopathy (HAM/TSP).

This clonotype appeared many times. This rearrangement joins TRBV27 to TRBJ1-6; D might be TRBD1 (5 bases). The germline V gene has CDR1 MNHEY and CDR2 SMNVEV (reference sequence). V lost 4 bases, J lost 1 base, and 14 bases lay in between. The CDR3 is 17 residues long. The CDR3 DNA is TGTGCCAGCAGTTGGGGCCGAGCGAGGTCCTATAATTCACCCCTCCACTTT. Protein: CASSWGRARSYNSPLHF.

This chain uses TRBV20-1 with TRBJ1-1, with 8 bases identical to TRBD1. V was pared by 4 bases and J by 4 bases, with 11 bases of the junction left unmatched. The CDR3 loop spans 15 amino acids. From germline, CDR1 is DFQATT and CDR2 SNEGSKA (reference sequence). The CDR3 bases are TGCAGTGCTATTGACAGGGGCTGGGGGTCCACTGAAGCTTTCTTT. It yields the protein CSAIDRGWGSTEAFF.

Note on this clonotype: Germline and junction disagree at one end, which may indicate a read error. The CDR3 spells CATSYQRWTQYF. In nucleotides, the CDR3 is TGTGCCACCAGTTACCAGCGCTGGACCCAGTACTTC. The chain employs TRBV12-3 or TRBV12-4 and TRBJ2-5; no definite D call. The CDR3 runs to 12 residues.

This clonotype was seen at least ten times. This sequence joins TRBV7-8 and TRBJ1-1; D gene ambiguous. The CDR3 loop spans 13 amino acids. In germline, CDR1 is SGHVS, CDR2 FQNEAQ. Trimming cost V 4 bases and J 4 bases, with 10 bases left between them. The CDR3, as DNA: TGTGCCAGCAGCTCGCGCCCGGTCACTGAAGCTTTCTTT. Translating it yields CASSSRPVTEAFF.

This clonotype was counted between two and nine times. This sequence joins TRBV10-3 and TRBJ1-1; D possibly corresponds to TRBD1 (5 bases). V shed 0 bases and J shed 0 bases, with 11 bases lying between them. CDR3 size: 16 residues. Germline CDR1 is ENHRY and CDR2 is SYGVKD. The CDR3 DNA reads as TGTGCCATCAGTGAGTCTGGTGGGGCTATGAACACTGAAGCTTTCTTT. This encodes CAISESGGAMNTEAFF.

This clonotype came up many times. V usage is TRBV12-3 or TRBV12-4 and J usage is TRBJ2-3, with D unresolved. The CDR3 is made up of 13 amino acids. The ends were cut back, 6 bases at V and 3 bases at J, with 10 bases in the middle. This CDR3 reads CASRETATDTQYF. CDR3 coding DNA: TGTGCCAGCAGAGAGACTGCGACAGATACGCAGTATTTT.

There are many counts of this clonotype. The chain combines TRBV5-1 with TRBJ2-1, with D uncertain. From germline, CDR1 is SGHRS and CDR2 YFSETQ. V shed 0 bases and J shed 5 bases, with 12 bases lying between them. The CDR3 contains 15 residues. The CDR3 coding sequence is TGCGCCAGCAGCTTGGCCACCGCAGTTAACAATGAGCAGTTCTTC. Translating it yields CASSLATAVNNEQFF.

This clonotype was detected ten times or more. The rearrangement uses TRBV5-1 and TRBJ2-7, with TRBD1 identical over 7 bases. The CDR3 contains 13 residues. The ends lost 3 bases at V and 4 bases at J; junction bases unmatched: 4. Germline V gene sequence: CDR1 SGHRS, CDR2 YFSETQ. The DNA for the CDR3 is TGCGCCAGCAGCTGGGGGACAGCTTACGAGCAGTACTTC. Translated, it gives CASSWGTAYEQYF.

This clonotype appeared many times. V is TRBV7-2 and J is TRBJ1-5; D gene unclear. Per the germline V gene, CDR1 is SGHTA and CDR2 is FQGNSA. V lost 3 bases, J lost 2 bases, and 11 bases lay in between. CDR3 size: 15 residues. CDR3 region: CASSFDFPGNQPQHF. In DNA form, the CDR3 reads TGTGCCAGCAGCTTTGATTTCCCGGGCAATCAGCCCCAGCATTTT.

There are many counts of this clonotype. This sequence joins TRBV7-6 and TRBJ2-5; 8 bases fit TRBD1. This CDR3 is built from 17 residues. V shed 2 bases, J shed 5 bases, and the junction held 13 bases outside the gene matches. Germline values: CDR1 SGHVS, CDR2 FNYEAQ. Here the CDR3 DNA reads TGTGCCAGCAGCTTAAGAACGACAGGGGTCCCATCGGAGACCCAGTACTTC. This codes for CASSLRTTGVPSETQYF.

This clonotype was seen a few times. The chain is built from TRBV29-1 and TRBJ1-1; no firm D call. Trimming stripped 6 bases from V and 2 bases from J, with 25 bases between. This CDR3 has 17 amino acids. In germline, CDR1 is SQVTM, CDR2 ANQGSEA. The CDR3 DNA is TGCAGCGTCACCCGTGTGGTAACCGTCAAATTAAACACTGAAGCTTTCTTT. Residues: CSVTRVVTVKLNTEAFF. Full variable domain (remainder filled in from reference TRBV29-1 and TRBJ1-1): SAVISQKPSRDICQRGTSLTIQCQVDSQVTMMFWYRQQPGQSLTLIATANQGSEATYESGFVIDKFPISRPNLTFSTLTVSNMSPEDSSIYLCSVTRVVTVKLNTEAFFGQGTRLTVV.

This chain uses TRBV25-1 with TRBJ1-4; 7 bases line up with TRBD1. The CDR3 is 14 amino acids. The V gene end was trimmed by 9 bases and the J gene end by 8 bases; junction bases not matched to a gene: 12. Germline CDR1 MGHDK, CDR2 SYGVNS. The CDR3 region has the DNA TGTGCCAGAGGCACAACAGGGGAGGGGGAAAAACTGTTTTTT. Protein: CARGTTGEGEKLFF.

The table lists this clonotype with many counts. The CDR3 loop reads CASSFLSSYEQYF. For the CDR3, the DNA is TGTGCCAGCAGCTTTCTCAGCTCCTACGAGCAGTACTTC. The chain carries TRBV11-2 and TRBJ2-7, with unresolved D. Germline V gene sequence: CDR1 SGHAT, CDR2 FQNNGV. Trimming pared 3 bases from V and 0 bases from J, leaving 6 bases between. CDR3 length equals 13 residues.

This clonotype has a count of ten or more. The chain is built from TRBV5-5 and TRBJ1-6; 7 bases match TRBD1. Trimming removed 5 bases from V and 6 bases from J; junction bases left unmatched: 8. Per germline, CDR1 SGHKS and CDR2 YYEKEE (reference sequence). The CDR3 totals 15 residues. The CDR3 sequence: CASRPPGTVNSPLHF. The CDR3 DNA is TGTGCCAGCAGACCACCCGGGACAGTTAATTCACCCCTCCACTTT.

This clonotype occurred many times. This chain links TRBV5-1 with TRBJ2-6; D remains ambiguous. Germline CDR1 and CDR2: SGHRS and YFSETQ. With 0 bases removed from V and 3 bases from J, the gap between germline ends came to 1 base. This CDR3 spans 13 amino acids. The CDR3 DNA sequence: TGCGCCAGCAGCTTGGATGGGGCCAACGTCCTGACTTTC. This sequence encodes CASSLDGANVLTF.

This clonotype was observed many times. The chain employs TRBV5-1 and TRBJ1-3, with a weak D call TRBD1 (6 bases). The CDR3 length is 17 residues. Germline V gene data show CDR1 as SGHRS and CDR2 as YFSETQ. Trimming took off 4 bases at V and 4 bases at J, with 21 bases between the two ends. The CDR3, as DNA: TGCGCCAGCAGCCTCCTTCCAACAGGGACGGGCGGAAACACCATATATTTT. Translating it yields CASSLLPTGTGGNTIYF.

The CDR3 sequence: CASSLGQGNSDTQYF. In DNA form, the CDR3 reads TGTGCCAGCAGTTTGGGACAGGGGAATTCAGATACGCAGTATTTT. The V and J genes are TRBV12-3 or TRBV12-4 and TRBJ2-3, with 10 bases that match TRBD1. Losses at the gene ends were 3 bases for V and 4 bases for J; bases not matched to a gene: 4. The CDR3 is 15 residues long.

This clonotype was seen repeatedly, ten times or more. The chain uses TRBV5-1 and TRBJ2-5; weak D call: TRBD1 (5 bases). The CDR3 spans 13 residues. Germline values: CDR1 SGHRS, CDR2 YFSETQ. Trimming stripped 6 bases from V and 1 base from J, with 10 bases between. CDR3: CASTGHFQETQYF. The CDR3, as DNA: TGCGCCAGCACCGGACATTTCCAAGAGACCCAGTACTTC.

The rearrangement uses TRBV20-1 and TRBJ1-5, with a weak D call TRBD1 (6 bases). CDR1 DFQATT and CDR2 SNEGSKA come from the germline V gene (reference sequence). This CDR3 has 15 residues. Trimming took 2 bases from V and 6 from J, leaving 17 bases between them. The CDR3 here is CSARWGRLPTQPQHF. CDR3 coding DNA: TGCAGTGCTAGATGGGGGCGGCTGCCGACTCAGCCCCAGCATTTT.

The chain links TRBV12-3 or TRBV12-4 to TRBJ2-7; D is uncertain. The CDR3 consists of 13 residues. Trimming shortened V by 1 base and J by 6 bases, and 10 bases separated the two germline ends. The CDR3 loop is CASSLGTYGEQYF. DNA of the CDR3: TGTGCCAGCAGTTTAGGAACTTATGGCGAGCAGTACTTC.

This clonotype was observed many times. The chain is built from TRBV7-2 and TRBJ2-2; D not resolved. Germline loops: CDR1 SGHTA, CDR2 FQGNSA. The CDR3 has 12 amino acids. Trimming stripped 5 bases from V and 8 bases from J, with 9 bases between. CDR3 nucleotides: TGTGCCAGCAGCCTGAAGCTAGGGGAGCTGTTTTTT. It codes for CASSLKLGELFF.

CDR3 residues: CASRATSSGANVLTF. The CDR3 DNA sequence: TGTGCCAGCAGGGCTACCTCATCTGGGGCCAACGTCCTGACTTTC. V gene TRBV6-1 combines with J gene TRBJ2-6; the D is unclear. This CDR3 spans 15 amino acids. CDR1 is MNHNS and CDR2 is SASEGT in the germline V gene. The V end lost 6 bases, the J end lost 1 base, and 10 bases lay between the germline ends.

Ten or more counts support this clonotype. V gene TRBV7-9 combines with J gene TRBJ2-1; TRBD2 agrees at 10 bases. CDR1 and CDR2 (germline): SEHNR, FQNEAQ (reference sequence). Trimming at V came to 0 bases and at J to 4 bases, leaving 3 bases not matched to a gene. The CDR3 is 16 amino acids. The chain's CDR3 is CASSLALAGIYNEQFF. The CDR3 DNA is TGTGCCAGCAGCTTAGCACTAGCGGGAATTTACAATGAGCAGTTCTTC.

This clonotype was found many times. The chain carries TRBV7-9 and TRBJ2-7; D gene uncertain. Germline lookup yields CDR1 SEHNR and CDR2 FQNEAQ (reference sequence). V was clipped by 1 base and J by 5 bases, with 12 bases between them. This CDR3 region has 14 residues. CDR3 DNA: TGTGCCAGCAGCTTAGATTGGCAGATACACGAGCAGTACTTC. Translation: CASSLDWQIHEQYF.

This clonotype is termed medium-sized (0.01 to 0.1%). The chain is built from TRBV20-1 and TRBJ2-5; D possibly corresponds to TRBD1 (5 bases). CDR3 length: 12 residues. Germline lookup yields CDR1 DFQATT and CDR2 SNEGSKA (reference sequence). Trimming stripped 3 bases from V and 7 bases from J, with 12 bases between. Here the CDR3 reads CSASTRDGTQYF. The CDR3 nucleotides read TGCAGTGCTAGTACCAGGGATGGGACCCAGTACTTC.

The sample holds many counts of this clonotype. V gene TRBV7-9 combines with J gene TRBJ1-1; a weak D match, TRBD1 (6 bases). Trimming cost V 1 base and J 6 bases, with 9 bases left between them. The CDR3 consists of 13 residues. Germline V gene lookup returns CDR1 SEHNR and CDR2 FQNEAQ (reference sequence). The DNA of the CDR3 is TGTGCCAGCAGCTTAGGGGGGGCATCTGAAGCTTTCTTT. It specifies CASSLGGASEAFF. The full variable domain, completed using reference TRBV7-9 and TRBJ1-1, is DTGVSQNPRHKITKRGQNVTFRCDPISEHNRLYWYRQTLGQGPEFLTYFQNEAQLEKSRLLSDRFSAERPKGSFSTLEIQRTEQGDSAMYLCASSLGGASEAFFGQGTRLTVV.

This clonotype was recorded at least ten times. The CDR3 spells CSRGQANNQPQHF. For the CDR3, the DNA is TGCAGTCGAGGACAGGCGAATAATCAGCCCCAGCATTTT. The chain joins TRBV20-1 to TRBJ1-5, with TRBD1 matching over 7 bases. The trim removed 8 bases at V and 4 bases at J, leaving 8 bases unmatched. The length of the CDR3 is 13 residues. Germline CDR1 reads DFQATT; CDR2 reads SNEGSKA (reference sequence).

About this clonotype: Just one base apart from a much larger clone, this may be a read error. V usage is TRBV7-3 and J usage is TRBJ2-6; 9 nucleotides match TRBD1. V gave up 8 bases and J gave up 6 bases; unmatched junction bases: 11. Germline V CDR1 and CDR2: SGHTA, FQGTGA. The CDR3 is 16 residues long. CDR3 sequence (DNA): TGTGCCAGCTCTCGGGACAGGGTTACAGCGGCCAACGTCCTGACTTTC. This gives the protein CASSRDRVTAANVLTF. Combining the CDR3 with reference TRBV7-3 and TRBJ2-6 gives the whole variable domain GAGVSQTPSNKVTEKGKYVELRCDPISGHTALYWYRQSLGQGPEFLIYFQGTGAADDSGLPNDRFFAVRPEGSVSTLKIQRTERGDSAVYLCASSRDRVTAANVLTFGAGSRLTVL.

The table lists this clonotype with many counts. CDR3 sequence reads: CASSFLSGRGISGNTIYF. CDR3 nucleotide sequence: TGTGCCAGCAGTTTTTTGTCGGGCCGAGGGATTTCTGGAAACACCATATATTTT. This chain links TRBV12-3 or TRBV12-4 with TRBJ1-3; D remains unclear. The V and J ends lost 3 bases and 1 base respectively, with 19 bases between them. The CDR3 extends over 18 amino acids.

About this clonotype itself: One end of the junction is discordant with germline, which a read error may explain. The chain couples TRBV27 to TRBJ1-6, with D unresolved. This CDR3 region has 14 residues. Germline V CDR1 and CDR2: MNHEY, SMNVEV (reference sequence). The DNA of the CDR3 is TGTGCCAGCAGGACGGAGGCGAATAATTCACCCATCAACTTT. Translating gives CASRTEANNSPINF.

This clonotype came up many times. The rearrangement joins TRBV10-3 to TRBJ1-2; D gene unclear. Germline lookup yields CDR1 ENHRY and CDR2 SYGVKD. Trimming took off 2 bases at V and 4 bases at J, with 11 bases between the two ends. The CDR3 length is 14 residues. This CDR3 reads CAISEGLAVYGYTF. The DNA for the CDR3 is TGTGCCATCAGTGAGGGATTGGCGGTCTATGGCTACACCTTC.

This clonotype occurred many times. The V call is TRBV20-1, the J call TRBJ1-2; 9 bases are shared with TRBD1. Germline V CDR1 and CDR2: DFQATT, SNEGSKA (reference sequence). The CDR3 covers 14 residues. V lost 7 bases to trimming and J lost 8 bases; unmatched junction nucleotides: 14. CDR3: CSVPLGQGRQGYTF. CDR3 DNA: TGCAGTGTTCCGCTTGGACAGGGGAGGCAAGGCTACACCTTC.